Sequencing of this T cell receptor beta chain was carried out in a study of T and B cells in COVID-19 patients. Overall study context: Peripheral blood came from COVID-19 patients with active infection or after recovery. Comorbidities linked to unfavorable COVID-19 outcome were present in about 90% of the roughly 20 active-infection patients. Recovered patients mostly had mild to moderate COVID-19 managed as outpatients.

This clonotype turned up a few times. TRB rearrangements were amplified by multiplex PCR with BIOMED2 TRB-A/B primers. TCRdb ran MiXCR on the multiplex PCR reads and lists one entry per CDR3 protein. The sample consists of about 8,400 distinct CDR3 sequences, around 25% of them appearing once. Blood genomic DNA input for TRB amplification was roughly 220-500 ng. Sequencing input: blood. This receptor was obtained from a human donor who had recovered from COVID-19.

In DNA form, the CDR3 reads TGTGCCAGCAGTTTAAGGATAAACACTGAAGCTTTCTTT. Its translation is CASSLRINTEAFF. The chain combines TRBV12-3 or TRBV12-4 with TRBJ1-1; D ambiguous. CDR3 size: 13 residues. V was clipped by 2 bases and J by 2 bases, with 6 bases between them.